What follows are 30 T cell receptor beta chains derived from one specimen sequenced in a study of naive and memory T cell subsets. An equimolar mix of two oligonucleotides served as the beta constant-region primer for TRBC1 and TRBC2. Each CDR3 protein gets one entry after TCRdb re-called the UMI-ligation and nested PCR reads with MiXCR. The repertoire includes fewer than 30,000 distinct CDR3 sequences, about 10% of them detected once, and 17% sits in the top ten. Sequencing used effector memory CD4+ T cells from blood. Subset specified: effector memory, CD45RA- CD27-. The receptors were sampled from a human donor in good health.

This clonotype was observed many times. The chain joins TRBV4-1 to TRBJ2-7, with D perhaps matching TRBD1 or TRBD2 (5 bases each). This CDR3 has 16 amino acids. Germline V CDR1 and CDR2: MGHRA, YSYEKL. Trimming cost V 2 bases and J 4 bases, with 18 bases left between them. The CDR3 nucleotides are TGCGCCAGCAGCCAACCGTTGGCAGGGAGTAAGTACGAGCAGTACTTC. Translation: CASSQPLAGSKYEQYF.

This clonotype ranks as medium-sized. This chain joins TRBV27 and TRBJ2-6, with D possibly being TRBD1 or TRBD2 (6 bases each). This CDR3 is built from 15 residues. V was shortened by 6 bases and J by 4 bases, with 13 bases between the two germline ends. The germline CDR1 and CDR2 sequences are MNHEY and SMNVEV (reference sequence). The CDR3 region is CASSSEGTGANVLTF. CDR3 in DNA: TGTGCCAGCAGCTCGGAGGGGACAGGGGCCAACGTCCTGACTTTC.

This clonotype has ten or more counts. The chain couples TRBV18 to TRBJ1-2; perhaps TRBD1 as D (6 bases). Germline V CDR1 and CDR2: KGHSH, LQKENI. The CDR3 is made up of 15 amino acids. V was pared by 3 bases and J by 4 bases, with 15 bases between. The CDR3 region is CASSPGASGSYGYTF. The CDR3 region has the DNA TGTGCCAGCTCACCGGGGGCATCCGGGAGCTATGGCTACACCTTC. Full variable domain (remainder filled in from reference TRBV18 and TRBJ1-2): NAGVMQNPRHLVRRRGQEARLRCSPMKGHSHVYWYRQLPEEGLKFMVYLQKENIIDESGMPKERFSAEFPKEGPSILRIQQVVRGDSAAYFCASSPGASGSYGYTFGSGTRLTVV.

The chain carries TRBV6-2 or TRBV6-3 and TRBJ2-3; 7 bases map to TRBD2. Losses at the gene ends were 6 bases for V and 2 bases for J; bases not matched to a gene: 14. CDR1 and CDR2 from the germline V gene are MNHEY and SVGEGT. This CDR3 comprises 17 residues. The CDR3 nucleotides are TGTGCCAGCAGGAGAAGTCGGGGACTAATCATCACAGATACGCAGTATTTT. This gives the protein CASRRSRGLIITDTQYF.

This chain links TRBV7-3 with TRBJ2-4; perhaps TRBD1 as D (6 bases). The CDR3 spans 17 residues. V was clipped by 5 bases and J by 0 bases, with 17 bases between them. Germline V gives CDR1 SGHTA, CDR2 FQGTGA. CDR3 protein: CASSPSPGRGAKNIQYF. DNA for the CDR3: TGTGCCAGCAGCCCCTCCCCGGGCAGGGGAGCCAAAAACATTCAGTACTTC.

J is TRBJ2-7 and V is TRBV6-2 or TRBV6-3, with D uncertain. V was cut by 2 bases and J by 3 bases, with 20 bases left in between. The CDR3 runs 17 residues. Looked up from germline, CDR1 is MNHEY and CDR2 is SVGEGT. The CDR3 is CASSYSLGSPHYYEQYF. The CDR3 nucleotides are TGTGCCAGCAGTTACAGTCTTGGCAGCCCCCACTACTACGAGCAGTACTTC.

This clonotype was seen only a few times. The chain links TRBV20-1 to TRBJ2-7, with D uncertain. The V end lost 3 bases, the J end lost 4 bases, and 7 bases lay between the germline ends. The CDR3 length is 11 residues. Germline V gene lookup returns CDR1 DFQATT and CDR2 SNEGSKA (reference sequence). The CDR3 reads CSASFGYEQYF. The CDR3, as DNA: TGCAGTGCTAGTTTTGGATACGAGCAGTACTTC.

This chain's CDR3 is CSVQTGTYNSPLHF. The DNA for the CDR3 is TGCAGCGTCCAGACAGGGACCTATAATTCACCCCTCCACTTT. V is TRBV29-1 and J is TRBJ1-6, with 7 bases aligning to TRBD1. V lost 6 bases, J lost 2 bases, and 4 bases stayed unmatched. CDR3 length: 14 amino acids. CDR1 is SQVTM, CDR2 ANQGSEA, per germline.

This clonotype has more than one count but fewer than ten. The rearrangement links TRBV7-3 to TRBJ2-1; 11 bases are a match to TRBD2. Trimming at V came to 5 bases and at J to 10 bases, leaving 10 bases not matched to a gene. This CDR3 is built from 15 residues. Germline CDR1 is SGHTA and CDR2 is FQGTGA. The chain's CDR3 is CASSPLAGGPLEQFF. CDR3 DNA sequence: TGTGCCAGCAGCCCGCTAGCGGGGGGCCCTTTGGAGCAGTTCTTC.

This clonotype was seen repeatedly, ten times or more. The chain joins TRBV2 to TRBJ1-2; D gene unclear. The V and J ends lost 6 bases and 4 bases respectively, with 21 bases between them. CDR3 length: 16 amino acids. Looked up from germline, CDR1 is SNHLY and CDR2 is FYNNEI. CDR3: CASSKTTDGRGYGYTF. The CDR3, as DNA: TGTGCCAGCAGCAAGACCACCGATGGCCGAGGCTATGGCTACACCTTC. Combining the CDR3 with reference TRBV2 and TRBJ1-2 gives the whole variable domain EPEVTQTPSHQVTQMGQEVILRCVPISNHLYFYWYRQILGQKVEFLVSFYNNEISEKSEIFDDQFSVERPDGSNFTLKIRSTKLEDSAMYFCASSKTTDGRGYGYTFGSGTRLTVV.

The gene calls are TRBV3-1 and TRBJ1-2; TRBD1 might be the D (6 bases). The V and J ends lost 1 base and 8 bases respectively, with 11 bases between them. The germline gives CDR1 LGHDT, CDR2 YNNKEL (reference sequence). There are 13 residues in the CDR3. This CDR3 reads CASSQGTAWGYTF. CDR3 coding DNA: TGTGCCAGCAGCCAAGGGACAGCTTGGGGCTACACCTTC.

The chain employs TRBV5-1 and TRBJ2-3, with D maybe TRBD1 (5 bases). CDR1 and CDR2 (germline): SGHRS, YFSETQ. V was pared by 1 base and J by 5 bases, with 11 bases between. The CDR3 is 14 residues long. The CDR3 DNA sequence: TGCGCCAGCAGCTTGAATGGGGCGCGAGATACGCAGTATTTT. Residues: CASSLNGARDTQYF.

There are many counts of this clonotype. The rearrangement uses TRBV7-2 and TRBJ2-5; D remains ambiguous. Trimming pared 5 bases from V and 7 bases from J, leaving 11 bases between. This CDR3 comprises 12 residues. The germline V gene has CDR1 SGHTA and CDR2 FQGNSA. CDR3 bases: TGTGCCAGCAGCCAGGCGGTAGGGACCCAGTACTTC. It translates to CASSQAVGTQYF.

This chain links TRBV11-2 with TRBJ2-1; TRBD1 might be the D (5 bases). Germline-derived CDR1 and CDR2 are SGHAT and FQNNGV. The CDR3 sequence is 14 residues long. V was clipped by 4 bases and J by 8 bases, with 15 bases between them. The CDR3 region is CASSSIKGLDEQFF. The CDR3 DNA reads TGTGCCAGCAGCTCCATTAAGGGGCTCGATGAGCAGTTCTTC.

At least ten counts were recorded for this clonotype. The V gene is TRBV11-3, the J gene TRBJ2-1; D gene ambiguous. Trimming cost V 5 bases and J 2 bases, with 7 bases left between them. The CDR3 consists of 13 residues. Germline V lookup: CDR1 SGHNT, CDR2 YENEEA. The CDR3 sequence is CASSRPPYNEQFF. The CDR3 region has the DNA TGTGCCAGCAGCCGGCCCCCCTACAATGAGCAGTTCTTC.

The chain employs TRBV28 and TRBJ1-3; D may be TRBD1 (6 bases). With 5 bases removed from V and 3 bases from J, the gap between germline ends came to 17 bases. The CDR3 contains 16 residues. CDR1 is MDHEN, CDR2 SYDVKM, per germline. CDR3 protein: CASSRSGAVGGNTIYF. CDR3 in DNA: TGTGCCAGCAGTCGGTCGGGGGCCGTCGGTGGAAACACCATATATTTT.

The chain links TRBV28 to TRBJ1-3, with TRBD1 as a possible D gene (5 bases). Trimming pared 10 bases from V and 0 bases from J, leaving 22 bases between. Germline values: CDR1 MDHEN, CDR2 SYDVKM. CDR3 size: 17 residues. CDR3 coding DNA: TGTGCCACCAGCAAGTCGTGGGGGTTGAGCTCTGGAAACACCATATATTTT. Translated, it gives CATSKSWGLSSGNTIYF.

In this sample, this clonotype turned up a few times. The chain couples TRBV11-2 to TRBJ2-1; maybe TRBD2 (5 bases). Trimming took 5 bases from V and 5 from J, leaving 10 bases between them. The CDR3 runs 13 residues. The germline V gene encodes CDR1 SGHAT and CDR2 FQNNGV. Here the CDR3 reads CASSPLGNNEQFF. In DNA form, the CDR3 reads TGTGCCAGCAGCCCACTAGGGAACAATGAGCAGTTCTTC.

This clonotype was seen repeatedly, ten times or more. The chain carries TRBV4-2 and TRBJ2-3; the match to TRBD2 covers 8 bases. The junction had 13 bases not matched to a gene; V was cut back by 5 bases and J by 6 bases. CDR3 size: 16 residues. The germline CDR1 and CDR2 sequences are LGHNA and YNFKEQ. The CDR3 spells CASSSLAGGVVDTQYF. The CDR3 DNA follows: TGTGCCAGCAGCTCCCTAGCGGGCGGGGTGGTTGATACGCAGTATTTT.

This clonotype was detected only a few times. The chain employs TRBV7-9 and TRBJ1-1; a possible D gene is TRBD1 (5 bases). The CDR3 consists of 13 residues. V was pared by 2 bases and J by 6 bases, with 10 bases between. CDR1 is SEHNR, CDR2 FQNEAQ, per germline (reference sequence). DNA of the CDR3: TGTGCCAGCAGCTTATCCGGGGGAGCTGAAGCTTTCTTT. The encoded protein is CASSLSGGAEAFF.

At least ten counts were recorded for this clonotype. The V gene is TRBV29-1, the J gene TRBJ2-3; no definite D call. This CDR3 has 13 residues. CDR1 and CDR2 from the germline V gene are SQVTM and ANQGSEA. Trimming left V 4 bases short and J 0 bases short, with 8 bases between. The CDR3 bases are TGCAGCGTTGCGCCAGGAAGCACAGATACGCAGTATTTT. The encoded protein is CSVAPGSTDTQYF.

This clonotype was recorded many times. The J gene is TRBJ2-7, the V gene TRBV6-5; TRBD1 might be the D (6 bases). CDR3 size: 14 residues. Germline CDR1 reads MNHEY; CDR2 reads SVGAGI. Trimming removed 2 bases at V and 4 bases at J, with 12 bases between. The CDR3 DNA follows: TGTGCCAGCAGTTACGGCAGTCAGGGGTACGAGCAGTACTTC. It encodes CASSYGSQGYEQYF.

This clonotype was observed a handful of times. This chain joins TRBV11-2 and TRBJ1-1; D is possibly TRBD1 (6 bases). Per germline, CDR1 SGHAT and CDR2 FQNNGV. The CDR3 is 15 residues long. V shed 5 bases and J shed 6 bases, with 19 bases lying between them. The CDR3 protein is CASSDQQGLRAEAFF. In DNA form, the CDR3 reads TGTGCCAGCAGCGATCAACAGGGACTCAGGGCTGAAGCTTTCTTT.

This clonotype was seen more than once but under ten times. V usage is TRBV27 and J usage is TRBJ2-5, with 8 nucleotides matching TRBD2. The junction had 5 bases not matched to a gene; V was cut back by 3 bases and J by 5 bases. The CDR3 loop spans 14 amino acids. Looked up from germline, CDR1 is MNHEY and CDR2 is SMNVEV (reference sequence). For the CDR3, the DNA is TGTGCCAGCAGTTTGGGGACTAGTTTGGAGACCCAGTACTTC. Translating gives CASSLGTSLETQYF.

This clonotype is termed medium-sized. The chain has TRBV10-3 and TRBJ2-3; D gene unclear. The CDR3 runs to 11 residues. The V gene lost 10 bases and the J gene lost 6 bases, with 11 bases spanning the gap. CDR1 and CDR2 (germline): ENHRY, SYGVKD. CDR3 loop: CATANVDTQYF. The CDR3 DNA follows: TGTGCCACTGCTAATGTGGATACGCAGTATTTT.

V and J are TRBV27 and TRBJ1-5; D possibly corresponds to TRBD1 (6 bases). The V and J ends lost 4 bases and 1 base respectively, with 20 bases between them. The CDR3 consists of 18 residues. Germline V gene lookup returns CDR1 MNHEY and CDR2 SMNVEV (reference sequence). The DNA for the CDR3 is TGTGCCAGCAGTTCGGGTATAGGGGGGCAAACGAGCAATCAGCCCCAGCATTTT. This encodes CASSSGIGGQTSNQPQHF.

This chain links TRBV10-3 with TRBJ1-6; D remains ambiguous. This CDR3 comprises 13 residues. Germline V lookup: CDR1 ENHRY, CDR2 SYGVKD. The ends were cut back, 4 bases at V and 3 bases at J, with 4 bases in the middle. CDR3 nucleotides: TGTGCCATCAGTGGTAACTATAATTCACCCCTCCACTTT. Protein product: CAISGNYNSPLHF.

This clonotype was recorded a few times. The chain recombines TRBV27 with TRBJ1-5, with 11 bases fitting TRBD1. Germline lookup yields CDR1 MNHEY and CDR2 SMNVEV (reference sequence). With 6 bases clipped from V and 7 bases from J, the junction kept 8 bases outside the gene matches. The CDR3 is made up of 15 amino acids. This CDR3 reads CASRPGQGAVQPQHF. CDR3 nucleotide sequence: TGTGCCAGCAGACCCGGACAGGGGGCTGTCCAGCCCCAGCATTTT.

This clonotype showed up many times. The CDR3 region is CSAPTTGPNQPQHF. The DNA of the CDR3 is TGCAGTGCTCCAACGACAGGGCCTAATCAGCCCCAGCATTTT. The chain uses TRBV20-1 and TRBJ1-5, with 7 bases fitting TRBD1. The trim removed 5 bases at V and 4 bases at J, leaving 8 bases unmatched. Germline CDR1 reads DFQATT; CDR2 reads SNEGSKA (reference sequence). The CDR3 is 14 residues long.

This clonotype was seen at least ten times. The genes are TRBV20-1 and TRBJ2-1; D is possibly TRBD1 (6 bases). In germline, CDR1 is DFQATT, CDR2 SNEGSKA (reference sequence). V was shortened by 5 bases and J by 9 bases, with 29 bases between the two germline ends. CDR3 length: 17 residues. The CDR3 DNA reads as TGCAGTGCTGGGGGCTTAACAGGGTTCGGGATAAGTGGTGAGCAGTTCTTC. Translating it yields CSAGGLTGFGISGEQFF.